Below, 26 T cell receptor beta chains from the same sample are listed, as sequenced in a study of T cells in women clearing cervical HPV infection. Sequenced by immunoSEQ multiplex PCR; TCRdb stores in-frame clones only, minus some. This table lists over 45,000 clones. The source material was blood buffy coat. Receptor source: a woman between 18 and 70 years old with a cervical HPV16 infection that either progressed to CIN3+ or cleared (not recorded which).

As regards this clone: The read terminates 3 residues before the CDR3 end, so the remaining end is supplied by the germline J gene. The rearrangement uses TRBV10-3 and TRBJ2-1; 13 bases line up with TRBD2. The CDR3 totals 14 residues. With V trimmed by 8 bases and J by 5 bases, 3 bases remained unmatched. Looked up from germline, CDR1 is ENHRY and CDR2 is SYGVKD. The part of the CDR3 DNA that was read is TGTGCCATCCTTGGGACTAGCGGGGACAATGAG. Its protein is CAILGTSGDNE. The full CDR3 sequence reads CAILGTSGDNEQFF.

A remark on this clone: The CDR3 end lies 3 residues beyond the end of the read and is filled in from the germline J gene. V usage is TRBV12-3 or TRBV12-4 and J usage is TRBJ2-2; D ambiguous. This CDR3 has 15 amino acids. With 5 bases removed from V and 4 bases from J, the gap between germline ends came to 14 bases. Partial CDR3 DNA: TGTGCCAGCAGTACCTCGAGATCGGGCACCGGGGAG. Translating gives CASSTSRSGTGE. The whole CDR3 sequence reads CASSTSRSGTGELFF.

Comments on this clone: With the read ending 3 residues before the CDR3 end, the germline J gene is used to fill in that end. The rearrangement links TRBV20-1 to TRBJ2-5; TRBD2 matches at 13 bases. Trimming took 5 bases from V and 4 from J; bases not matched to a gene: 7. From germline, CDR1 is DFQATT and CDR2 SNEGSKA (reference sequence). The CDR3 contains 15 residues. The CDR3 loop reads CSAATSGGRGETQYF. The sequenced CDR3 bases are TGCAGTGCTGCGACTAGCGGGGGGAGGGGAGAGACC.

A note on this clone: The read ends 3 residues early relative to the CDR3; the germline J gene fills the gap. J is TRBJ1-2 and V is TRBV19, with a weak D call TRBD1 (6 bases). This CDR3 is built from 13 residues. Between the trimmed V and J ends, which lost 7 bases and 4 bases, there was a span of 13 bases. Germline V CDR1 and CDR2: LNHDA, SQIVND (reference sequence). The sequenced CDR3 bases are TGTGCCAGTACGGACAGCTCCTTCTATGGC. It codes for CASTDSSFYG. The entire CDR3 protein reads CASTDSSFYGYTF.

About this clone itself: The read terminates 3 residues before the CDR3 end, so the remaining end is supplied by the germline J gene. The V call is TRBV5-1, the J call TRBJ1-4, with D possibly matching TRBD1 (5 bases). The CDR3 contains 14 residues. Germline V gene sequence: CDR1 SGHRS, CDR2 YFSETQ. CDR3 region: CASSRETNNSPLFF. The part of the CDR3 DNA that was read is TGCGCCAGCTCCAGGGAGACAAATAATTCACCA.

The covered CDR3 bases are TGCGCCAGCAGCCCAAGGGACAGGGGTGGTGACGAAAAA. It codes for CASSPRDRGGDEK. The CDR3 reads in full as CASSPRDRGGDEKLFF. This chain links TRBV5-1 with TRBJ1-4; TRBD1 matches 10 bases. The read gets to within 3 residues of the CDR3 end, and the germline J gene fills in the rest. The V segment lost 4 bases and the J segment 8 bases; nucleotides outside the gene matches: 11. This CDR3 has 16 amino acids. CDR1 is SGHRS, CDR2 YFSETQ, per germline.

About this clone itself: The read stops 3 residues short of the end of the CDR3; the missing end is completed from the germline J gene. The V call is TRBV5-1, the J call TRBJ1-4, with TRBD1 as a possible D gene (6 bases). The CDR3 is made up of 16 amino acids. Germline CDR1 SGHRS, CDR2 YFSETQ. The covered CDR3 bases are TGCGCCAGCAGCTTGGAGGGGGTGGCGGGGGCCAACGTA. It translates to CASSLEGVAGANV. The whole CDR3 is CASSLEGVAGANVLFF.

As to this clone: The CDR3 goes on 3 residues after the read ends, and that part is filled in from the germline J gene. The V call is TRBV6-1, the J call TRBJ1-4; weak D call: TRBD1 (6 bases). Per the germline V gene, CDR1 is MNHNS and CDR2 is SASEGT. The CDR3 totals 17 residues. CDR3 region: CASSEAQDSLINSPLFF. The sequenced part of the CDR3 DNA is TGTGCCAGCAGTGAAGCGCAGGACAGCCTTATTAATTCACCA.

On this clone: The read ends 3 residues early relative to the CDR3; the germline J gene fills the gap. The chain links TRBV20-1 to TRBJ2-1, with no clear D. This CDR3 is built from 13 residues. Germline V gene sequence: CDR1 DFQATT, CDR2 SNEGSKA (reference sequence). Trimming took off 2 bases at V and 0 bases at J, with 5 bases between the two ends. The CDR3 bases that were read are TGCAGTGCTAGACAGAGCTCCTACAATGAG. This translates into CSARQSSYNE. The full-length CDR3 reads as CSARQSSYNEQFF.

Comments on this clone: The read finishes 3 residues shy of the CDR3 end, and the germline J gene is used to complete it. V gene TRBV7-2 combines with J gene TRBJ2-1, with 11 bases that match TRBD2. The germline gives CDR1 SGHTA, CDR2 FQGNSA. The J segment lost 6 bases and the V segment lost 6 bases, leaving 7 bases of the junction unmatched. This CDR3 has 15 residues. The CDR3 protein is CASRAGTSGFNEQFF. The covered CDR3 bases are TGTGCCAGCAGGGCCGGGACTAGCGGCTTCAATGAG.

A remark on this clone: The CDR3 end lies 3 residues beyond the end of the read and is filled in from the germline J gene. J is TRBJ1-1 and V is TRBV4-2; D not resolved. From germline, CDR1 is LGHNA and CDR2 YNFKEQ. Trimming cost V 4 bases and J 1 base, with 10 bases left between them. This CDR3 is built from 14 residues. The sequenced part of the CDR3 DNA is TGTGCCAGCAGCCTCCCCAGAAGGAACACTGAA. Protein: CASSLPRRNTE. The CDR3 in full is CASSLPRRNTEAFF.

With respect to this clone: The read ends 3 residues shy of where the CDR3 ends; the end is completed using the germline J gene. J is TRBJ1-2 and V is TRBV7-9, with 8 bases identical to TRBD1. The CDR3 spans 15 residues. Germline CDR1 is SEHNR and CDR2 is FQNEAQ (reference sequence). CDR3 region: CASSGGTGLEGDYTF. The part of the CDR3 DNA that was read is TGTGCCAGCAGCGGAGGGACAGGCCTTGAGGGCGAC.

Details on this clone: The CDR3 end is not reached by the read, which stops 3 residues before it; the germline J gene fills it in. V gene TRBV7-2 combines with J gene TRBJ2-2; 7 bases map to TRBD2. V lost 10 bases, J lost 2 bases, and 10 bases stayed unmatched. The CDR3 spans 15 residues. Germline loops: CDR1 SGHTA, CDR2 FQGNSA. CDR3 sequence reads: CAMPPPGLNTGELFF. CDR3 bases read: TGTGCCATGCCCCCGCCGGGACTAAACACCGGGGAG.

Worth noting for this clone: The CDR3 is cut off 3 residues early in the read; its end comes from the germline J gene. This chain links TRBV19 with TRBJ1-2; 7 nucleotides line up with TRBD1. CDR1 and CDR2 (germline): LNHDA, SQIVND (reference sequence). CDR3 length equals 15 residues. V was pared by 3 bases and J by 4 bases, with 8 bases of the junction left unmatched. The sequenced CDR3 bases are TGTGCCAGTAGTATCCCCGGACAGGCTTCCTATGGC. Protein sequence: CASSIPGQASYG. From start to end, the CDR3 is CASSIPGQASYGYTF.

Details on this clone: With the read ending 3 residues before the CDR3 end, the germline J gene is used to fill in that end. The chain couples TRBV18 to TRBJ1-5, with D perhaps matching TRBD1 (6 bases). V lost 3 bases and J lost 0, with 18 bases in between. From germline, CDR1 is KGHSH and CDR2 LQKENI. The CDR3 is 18 residues long. CDR3 DNA (partial): TGTGCCAGCTCACCGACACAGGGTGACGAGAATAGCAATCAGCCC. Its protein is CASSPTQGDENSNQP. The complete CDR3 protein is CASSPTQGDENSNQPQHF.

A word on this clone: The missing CDR3 end, 3 residues past where the read stops, is filled in from the germline J gene. The gene calls are TRBV7-9 and TRBJ2-5, with D maybe TRBD1 (6 bases). The germline V gene encodes CDR1 SEHNR and CDR2 FQNEAQ (reference sequence). This CDR3 contains 14 residues. V was pared by 5 bases and J by 1 base, with 11 bases between. The sequenced CDR3 bases are TGTGCCAGCAGCCCCGGACAGCCCCAAGAGACC. Residues: CASSPGQPQET. The entire CDR3 protein is CASSPGQPQETQYF.

About this clone itself: The sequence runs out 3 residues before the end of the CDR3; the remainder is reconstructed from the germline J gene. The chain recombines TRBV20-1 with TRBJ2-5; TRBD2 agrees at 8 bases. Germline V gene data show CDR1 as DFQATT and CDR2 as SNEGSKA (reference sequence). V dropped 5 bases and J dropped 0; count of bases not matched to a gene: 11. The CDR3 spans 16 residues. The part of the CDR3 DNA that was read is TGCAGTGCTCCGAAGTCACTAGCGGCGTACCAAGAGACC. It specifies CSAPKSLAAYQET. The complete CDR3 protein is CSAPKSLAAYQETQYF.

CDR3 sequence reads: CSADTVEDTEAFF. The sequenced CDR3 bases are TGCAGTGCTGACACCGTGGAGGACACTGAA. J is TRBJ1-1 and V is TRBV20-1; D unresolved. The CDR3 extends 3 residues past the end of the read, so its final part is completed from the germline J gene. From germline, CDR1 is DFQATT and CDR2 SNEGSKA (reference sequence). V lost 5 bases and J lost 3, with 13 bases in between. The CDR3 sequence is 13 residues long.

For this clone: The sequence runs out 3 residues before the end of the CDR3; the remainder is reconstructed from the germline J gene. This chain links TRBV19 with TRBJ2-2; tentative D call: TRBD1 (6 bases). This CDR3 region has 16 residues. The V end was cut by 2 bases, the J end by 1 base, with 11 bases between. The germline V gene encodes CDR1 LNHDA and CDR2 SQIVND (reference sequence). The CDR3 sequence is CASSIPGVGNTGELFF. Incomplete CDR3 DNA: TGTGCCAGTAGTATACCAGGGGTTGGGAACACCGGGGAG.

A note on this clone: The missing CDR3 end, 3 residues past where the read stops, is filled in from the germline J gene. V usage is TRBV19 and J usage is TRBJ1-5; D possibly corresponds to TRBD1 (5 bases). Trimming took off 7 bases at V and 4 bases at J, with 14 bases between the two ends. The CDR3 is made up of 14 amino acids. Per germline, CDR1 LNHDA and CDR2 SQIVND (reference sequence). The chain's CDR3 is CASTDGGLNQPQHF. CDR3 DNA, as far as it was read: TGTGCCAGTACCGACGGGGGACTTAATCAGCCC.

A word on this clone: The CDR3 end is not reached by the read, which stops 3 residues before it; the germline J gene fills it in. The chain joins TRBV11-2 to TRBJ2-3; maybe TRBD2 (5 bases). Germline V gene data show CDR1 as SGHAT and CDR2 as FQNNGV. The CDR3 totals 15 residues. CDR3: CASSSRLDPGLAQYF. The sequenced CDR3 bases are TGTGCCAGCAGCTCCCGACTGGACCCGGGGTTGGCG.

For this clone: The read ends 3 residues early relative to the CDR3; the germline J gene fills the gap. The chain carries TRBV4-2 and TRBJ2-6; a weak D match, TRBD1 (6 bases). This CDR3 region has 18 residues. V lost 3 bases, J lost 2 bases, and 17 bases lay in between. Germline assignment: CDR1 LGHNA and CDR2 YNFKEQ. The CDR3 region is CASSHRVTTGTGANVLTF. The covered CDR3 bases are TGTGCCAGCAGCCATCGAGTTACAACAGGGACTGGGGCCAACGTC.

Notes on this clone: The read comes to an end 3 residues before the CDR3 does, leaving the germline J gene to fill in the end. The chain joins TRBV2 to TRBJ2-3, with a weak D call TRBD1 (6 bases). The CDR3 covers 15 residues. Per germline, CDR1 SNHLY and CDR2 FYNNEI. The sequenced part of the CDR3 DNA is TGTGCCAGCAGTGTGACAGGCTACAGCAATCAGCCG. This sequence encodes CASSVTGYSNQP. The full-length CDR3 reads as CASSVTGYSNQPQYF.

On this clone itself: The CDR3 extends 3 residues past the end of the read, so its final part is completed from the germline J gene. The chain uses TRBV5-5 and TRBJ2-3, with D possibly TRBD2 on 5 matching bases. V lost 3 bases and J lost 2, with 10 bases in between. The CDR3 spans 14 residues. CDR1 SGHKS and CDR2 YYEKEE come from the germline V gene (reference sequence). The sequenced part of the CDR3 DNA is TGTGCCAGCAGCTCCTCAGCGGACACAGATACG. It encodes CASSSSADTDT. In full, the CDR3 reads CASSSSADTDTQYF. The full variable domain, its missing parts supplied by reference TRBV5-5 and TRBJ2-3, is DAGVTQSPTHLIKTRGQQVTLRCSPISGHKSVSWYQQVLGQGPQFIFQYYEKEERGRGNFPDRFSARQFPNYSSELNVNALLLGDSALYLCASSSSADTDTQYFGPGTRLTVL.

As to this clone: The CDR3 end is not reached by the read, which stops 3 residues before it; the germline J gene fills it in. The chain links TRBV19 to TRBJ2-2, with D possibly being TRBD2 (6 bases). CDR1 and CDR2 (germline): LNHDA, SQIVND (reference sequence). The CDR3 is made up of 13 amino acids. Between the trimmed V and J ends, which lost 7 bases and 3 bases, there was a span of 9 bases. The sequenced part of the CDR3 DNA is TGTGCCAGTAATAGGGACTACACCGGGGAG. Translation: CASNRDYTGE. In full, the CDR3 is CASNRDYTGELFF.

The CDR3 region is CASSLIMGSGELFF. The CDR3 DNA, read in part, is TGCGCCAGCAGCTTGATTATGGGCTCCGGGGAG. This sequence joins TRBV5-1 and TRBJ2-2; D remains unclear. The CDR3 extends 3 residues past the end of the read, so its final part is completed from the germline J gene. Looked up from germline, CDR1 is SGHRS and CDR2 is YFSETQ. The germline V and J ends were trimmed by 1 base and 6 bases, with 10 bases remaining between them. The CDR3 consists of 14 residues. Full variable domain (outside the CDR3, taken from reference TRBV5-1 and TRBJ2-2): KAGVTQTPRYLIKTRGQQVTLSCSPISGHRSVSWYQQTPGQGLQFLFEYFSETQRNKGNFPGRFSGRQFSNSRSEMNVSTLELGDSALYLCASSLIMGSGELFFGEGSRLTVL.